The next 17 T cell receptor beta chains were all read from a single sample in a study of T cells in Graves' hyperthyroidism and ophthalmopathy. RNA transcripts yielded amplified TCR beta CDR3 regions. The TCR CDR3 first-round RT-PCR relied on the HTBI primer set. TCRdb re-called the multiplex PCR reads through MiXCR, storing one row per CDR3 protein. This sample carries fewer than 450,000 distinct CDR3 sequences, roughly 17% of them seen once, and the ten largest clones take 30% to 35%. The specimen sequenced was blood. The source of these receptors is a woman aged 30 to 39 with Graves' hyperthyroidism that later progressed to Graves' ophthalmopathy.

This clonotype has only a few counts. The V gene is TRBV5-5, the J gene TRBJ2-1; the D is unclear. CDR1 and CDR2 (germline): SGHKS, YYEKEE (reference sequence). This CDR3 contains 16 residues. The germline V and J ends were trimmed by 0 bases and 3 bases, with 13 bases remaining between them. CDR3 residues: CASSLDWPHIYNEQFF. DNA of the CDR3: TGTGCCAGCAGCTTGGACTGGCCACACATCTACAATGAGCAGTTCTTC.

Ten or more counts support this clonotype. V is TRBV2 and J is TRBJ1-6; D is possibly TRBD1 (5 bases). The CDR3 is 16 residues long. The germline gives CDR1 SNHLY, CDR2 FYNNEI. V lost 7 bases to trimming and J lost 7 bases, with 20 bases between them. The CDR3 coding sequence is TGTGCCAGCAACGTAGGAGGGGTCCCATCAAATTCACCCCTCCACTTT. It encodes CASNVGGVPSNSPLHF.

This clonotype appeared many times. The chain couples TRBV2 to TRBJ1-1; D is ambiguous. Trimming stripped 10 bases from V and 0 bases from J, with 15 bases between. From germline, CDR1 is SNHLY and CDR2 FYNNEI. CDR3 size: 14 residues. In DNA, the CDR3 is TGTGCCACCGGTCGATGGCGGATGAACACTGAAGCTTTCTTT. Protein product: CATGRWRMNTEAFF.

The chain carries TRBV5-1 and TRBJ1-4; 7 bases match TRBD1. This CDR3 is 21 amino acids long. Per germline, CDR1 SGHRS and CDR2 YFSETQ. With V trimmed by 7 bases and J by 0 bases, 24 bases remained unmatched. CDR3 residues: CASLPTSPCGTEEATNEKLFF. In DNA, the CDR3 is TGCGCCAGCCTTCCCACGAGCCCATGTGGGACAGAGGAGGCAACTAATGAAAAACTGTTTTTT.

J is TRBJ2-5 and V is TRBV28; 9 bases map to TRBD1. The CDR3 consists of 16 residues. V trimming: 2 bases; J trimming: 7 bases; junction bases outside the gene matches: 11. Germline-derived CDR1 and CDR2 are MDHEN and SYDVKM. CDR3 sequence reads: CASSLVGTGYIGTQYF. CDR3 in DNA: TGTGCCAGCAGTTTAGTCGGGACAGGGTATATAGGGACCCAGTACTTC.

CDR3 amino acids: CASSGTGGAYEQYF. The CDR3, as DNA: TGTGCCAGCAGCGGGACAGGGGGAGCCTACGAGCAGTACTTC. The V call is TRBV2, the J call TRBJ2-7, with TRBD1 identical over 11 bases. Germline V gene sequence: CDR1 SNHLY, CDR2 FYNNEI. CDR3 length equals 14 residues. Trimming took 6 bases from V and 2 from J; bases not matched to a gene: 3.

The CDR3 loop reads CASSDWGTSTDTQYF. As DNA, the CDR3 is TGTGCCAGCAGTGATTGGGGTACTAGCACAGATACGCAGTATTTT. The chain links TRBV6-1 to TRBJ2-3; no clear D. The V and J ends lost 3 bases and 0 bases respectively, with 10 bases between them. Germline values: CDR1 MNHNS, CDR2 SASEGT. This CDR3 spans 15 amino acids.

This clonotype was detected ten times or more. At one of its ends the junction is not consistent with the germline gene, which may arise from a read error. The gene calls are TRBV28 and TRBJ2-4; D gene unclear. CDR3 length: 16 residues. CDR1 is MDHEN, CDR2 SYDVKM, per germline. The CDR3, as DNA: TGTGCCTGCAGTTTCATAGCTTCGGCAGGCAAAAACATTCAGTACTTC. Its translation is CACSFIASAGKNIQYF.

This clonotype came up a few times. J is TRBJ2-2 and V is TRBV5-6; 7 nucleotides align to TRBD1. Germline trimming cut 4 bases from V and 3 bases from J; bases unmatched to any gene: 6. Germline CDR1 reads SGHDT; CDR2 reads YYEEEE. The CDR3 is 15 amino acids. The DNA for the CDR3 is TGTGCCAGCAGCATCGACAGGGAATACACCGGGGAGCTGTTTTTT. Amino acid sequence: CASSIDREYTGELFF.

In this sample, this clonotype turned up many times. V and J are TRBV12-3 or TRBV12-4 and TRBJ2-5; D not certain. Trimming pared 8 bases from V and 7 bases from J, leaving 20 bases between. The CDR3 spans 14 residues. The CDR3 sequence: CASAAPPNPVTQYF. CDR3 nucleotides: TGTGCCAGCGCAGCACCTCCAAACCCAGTGACCCAGTACTTC.

The table lists this clonotype with many counts. The genes are TRBV12-3 or TRBV12-4 and TRBJ2-2; tentatively, D is TRBD2 (6 bases). The V gene lost 3 bases and the J gene lost 2 bases, with 10 bases spanning the gap. This CDR3 spans 15 amino acids. CDR3 protein: CASSLGLTNTGELFF. In DNA form, the CDR3 reads TGTGCCAGCAGTTTGGGACTCACCAACACCGGGGAGCTGTTTTTT.

The V gene is TRBV7-9, the J gene TRBJ1-5; the match to TRBD1 covers 9 bases. After removal of 5 bases from V and 4 bases from J, the junction contained 6 bases not matched to a gene. The CDR3 has 15 amino acids. CDR1 and CDR2 (germline): SEHNR, FQNEAQ (reference sequence). The CDR3 DNA reads TGTGCCAGCAGCCCAGCCGGGACAGGGAATCAGCCCCAGCATTTT. It is translated as CASSPAGTGNQPQHF. The whole variable domain, remainder taken from reference TRBV7-9 and TRBJ1-5, is DTGVSQNPRHKITKRGQNVTFRCDPISEHNRLYWYRQTLGQGPEFLTYFQNEAQLEKSRLLSDRFSAERPKGSFSTLEIQRTEQGDSAMYLCASSPAGTGNQPQHFGDGTRLSIL.

The sample holds a few counts of this clonotype. This chain connects TRBV20-1 to TRBJ2-7; 12 nucleotides line up with TRBD2. The CDR3 has 14 amino acids. J gave up 3 bases and V 6 bases, and 6 bases lay outside the gene matches. The germline gives CDR1 DFQATT, CDR2 SNEGSKA (reference sequence). DNA for the CDR3: TGCAGTGCGCCGGGACTAGCGGGCAACTACGAGCAGTACTTC. Translated, it gives CSAPGLAGNYEQYF.

This clonotype was counted a few times. The chain recombines TRBV5-1 with TRBJ2-6, with a possible D match to TRBD2 (6 bases). The CDR3 contains 18 residues. Germline CDR1 SGHRS, CDR2 YFSETQ. V lost 0 bases and J lost 0, with 13 bases in between. The chain's CDR3 is CASSLESLALSGANVLTF. The CDR3 bases are TGCGCCAGCAGCTTGGAATCCCTAGCGCTCTCTGGGGCCAACGTCCTGACTTTC.

This clonotype was picked up a small number of times. DNA for the CDR3: TGTGCCAGCAGCTTAGTCGAGGGCGGGAGCGTCAATGAGCAGTTCTTC. This codes for CASSLVEGGSVNEQFF. J is TRBJ2-1 and V is TRBV7-2, with 7 bases lining up with TRBD2. The CDR3 spans 16 residues. Germline V gene sequence: CDR1 SGHTA, CDR2 FQGNSA. The ends lost 1 base at V and 6 bases at J; junction bases unmatched: 9.

This clonotype was seen a handful of times. The chain couples TRBV7-9 to TRBJ2-5; perhaps D is TRBD1 or TRBD2 (5 bases each). Trimming left V 4 bases short and J 2 bases short, with 14 bases between. The CDR3 totals 15 residues. Looked up from germline, CDR1 is SEHNR and CDR2 is FQNEAQ (reference sequence). CDR3 DNA: TGTGCCAGCAGCTCCGATTCAGGGACGCAAGAGACCCAGTACTTC. Its translation: CASSSDSGTQETQYF.

This clonotype was seen ten or more times. This chain links TRBV28 with TRBJ1-6; D call uncertain. The CDR3 is 15 amino acids. Per germline, CDR1 MDHEN and CDR2 SYDVKM. The germline V and J ends were trimmed by 4 bases and 10 bases, with 17 bases remaining between them. Written as DNA, the CDR3 is TGTGCCAGCAGTTCCCCCCGGGCTAACGGGTCACCCCTCCACTTT. It is translated as CASSSPRANGSPLHF.